The 27 T cell receptor beta chains in this list originate from one sample, sequenced in a study of blood T cell repertoires in COVID-19. Profiled with immunoSEQ multiplex PCR; TCRdb holds only in-frame clones, not every one. Among about 200,000 clones listed, about 86% were seen once. Sequenced input: peripheral blood. These receptors were taken from a woman aged 70-85 years with acute or convalescent COVID-19.

The V and J genes are TRBV6-5 and TRBJ2-3, with TRBD2 matching over 12 bases. The V gene's germline CDR1 is MNHEY and CDR2 SVGAGI. J gave up 3 bases and V 4 bases, and 5 bases lay outside the gene matches. The CDR3 is 16 amino acids. This CDR3 reads CASSSLAGGLTDTQYF. CDR3 DNA: TGTGCCAGCAGTTCTCTAGCGGGGGGGCTGACAGATACGCAGTATTTT.

The rearrangement joins TRBV19 to TRBJ2-7; D may be TRBD1 (6 bases). Trimming took 7 bases from V and 3 from J, leaving 19 bases between them. The CDR3 length is 15 residues. The V gene's germline CDR1 is LNHDA and CDR2 SQIVND (reference sequence). CDR3 in amino acids: CASTDFSQGYYEQYF. In DNA form, the CDR3 reads TGTGCCAGTACCGACTTTTCCCAGGGGTACTACGAGCAGTACTTC.

The chain links TRBV21-1 to TRBJ2-5; TRBD1 reflects the table's D call only, with no check against the DNA. TRBV21-1 is shown as a pseudogene. CDR3 length: 14 amino acids. For the CDR3, the DNA is TGTGCCAGCAGCGACAGGGGGCTCTTGGAGACCCAGTACTTC. Amino acids: CASSDRGLLETQYF.

The gene calls are TRBV7-2 and TRBJ1-2; D may be TRBD1 (6 bases). V lost 5 bases to trimming and J lost 6 bases, with 13 bases between them. The CDR3 totals 13 residues. The V gene's germline CDR1 is SGHTA and CDR2 FQGNSA. For the CDR3, the DNA is TGTGCCAGCAGCGTATACAGGGAGCATGGCTACACCTTC. Translation gives CASSVYREHGYTF.

The chain links TRBV5-4 to TRBJ2-7; 7 nucleotides match TRBD2. J was trimmed by 2 bases and V by 3 bases; bases with no gene match: 20. This CDR3 contains 19 residues. Germline V lookup: CDR1 SGHNT, CDR2 YYREEE (reference sequence). DNA for the CDR3: TGTGCCAGCAGCTCCGGTGAGTTTTGGGAGGGGCTAGGTACCTACGAGCAGTACTTC. Protein sequence: CASSSGEFWEGLGTYEQYF.

This clone was observed once. The chain links TRBV4-3 to TRBJ2-7, with 8 bases matching TRBD2. With V trimmed by 1 base and J by 6 bases, 8 bases remained unmatched. The germline CDR1 and CDR2 sequences are LGHNA and YSLEER. CDR3 size: 15 residues. The CDR3 is CASSQGVAREVEQYF. The CDR3 region has the DNA TGCGCCAGCAGCCAAGGAGTGGCGCGGGAGGTCGAGCAGTACTTC.

The chain couples TRBV27 to TRBJ1-5, with TRBD1 matching over 8 bases. V shed 4 bases and J 4 bases; nucleotides not matched to a gene: 3. Looked up from germline, CDR1 is MNHEY and CDR2 is SMNVEV (reference sequence). The CDR3 loop spans 14 amino acids. The CDR3, as DNA: TGTGCCAGCAGTTCCTGGGACAGGAATCAGCCCCAGCATTTT. This sequence encodes CASSSWDRNQPQHF.

This sequence joins TRBV28 and TRBJ2-7, with D possibly being TRBD2 (6 bases). CDR1 MDHEN and CDR2 SYDVKM come from the germline V gene. The germline V and J ends were trimmed by 8 bases and 0 bases, with 20 bases remaining between them. The CDR3 contains 16 residues. For the CDR3, the DNA is TGTGCCAGCGGGGCGGGAACACGAGGGCTCTCCTACGAGCAGTACTTC. Its protein product is CASGAGTRGLSYEQYF.

This chain links TRBV18 with TRBJ2-1; 11 nucleotides align to TRBD2. The V segment lost 5 bases and the J segment 6 bases; nucleotides outside the gene matches: 9. In germline, CDR1 is KGHSH, CDR2 LQKENI. The CDR3 has 16 amino acids. The CDR3, as DNA: TGTGCCAGCTCAGATCTAGCGGGAGGTGGTGGCAATGAGCAGTTCTTC. It yields the protein CASSDLAGGGGNEQFF.

V is TRBV3-1 (or the pseudogene TRBV3-2) and J is TRBJ1-5; D is ambiguous. Trimming shortened V by 4 bases and J by 0 bases, and 4 bases separated the two germline ends. CDR3 size: 13 residues. CDR1 is LGHDT and CDR2 is YNNKEL in the germline V gene (reference sequence). The CDR3 nucleotides are TGTGCCAGCAGCCCCCATAGCAATCAGCCCCAGCATTTT. Its translation: CASSPHSNQPQHF.

This chain uses TRBV7-3 with TRBJ2-1, with a weak D call TRBD2 (7 bases). The V and J ends lost 1 base and 0 bases respectively, with 10 bases between them. The CDR3 extends over 16 amino acids. Germline CDR1 SGHTA, CDR2 FQGTGA. CDR3 loop: CASSLSGGRSYNEQFF. The CDR3 coding sequence is TGTGCCAGCAGCTTAAGCGGGGGCCGCTCCTACAATGAGCAGTTCTTC.

This clone was recorded once. The CDR3 sequence is CAILLSGSYEQYF. DNA for the CDR3: TGTGCCATTCTCCTTAGCGGGAGTTACGAGCAGTACTTC. The rearrangement uses TRBV7-9 and TRBJ2-7, with TRBD2 matching 9 bases. The length of the CDR3 is 13 residues. Trimming cost V 10 bases and J 4 bases; bases outside gene matches: 8. Germline values: CDR1 SEHNR, CDR2 FQNEAQ (reference sequence). The complete variable domain, with remaining parts taken from reference TRBV7-9 and TRBJ2-7, reads DTGVSQNPRHKITKRGQNVTFRCDPISEHNRLYWYRQTLGQGPEFLTYFQNEAQLEKSRLLSDRFSAERPKGSFSTLEIQRTEQGDSAMYLCAILLSGSYEQYFGPGTRLTVT.

The genes are TRBV3-1 (or the pseudogene TRBV3-2) and TRBJ2-1; 7 nucleotides align to TRBD2. The CDR3 loop spans 16 amino acids. Germline V CDR1 and CDR2: LGHDT, YNNKEL (reference sequence). The trim removed 2 bases at V and 6 bases at J, leaving 10 bases unmatched. This CDR3 reads CASSQFGGVGPNEQFF. In DNA, the CDR3 is TGTGCCAGCAGCCAATTTGGGGGGGTCGGTCCCAATGAGCAGTTCTTC.

The chain couples TRBV15 to TRBJ2-5; perhaps TRBD2 as D (6 bases). CDR3 length: 13 residues. Between the trimmed V and J ends, which lost 1 base and 5 bases, there was a span of 8 bases. Germline V lookup: CDR1 LNHNV, CDR2 YYDKDF (reference sequence). CDR3 loop: CATSRALAETQYF. The DNA of the CDR3 is TGTGCCACCAGCAGAGCTCTAGCGGAGACCCAGTACTTC.

CDR3 bases: TGTGCCAGTAAGAGGGTAGGAGTGATGGACACTGAAGCTTTCTTT. Its translation: CASKRVGVMDTEAFF. The chain combines TRBV19 with TRBJ1-1; D gene ambiguous. V shed 7 bases and J shed 3 bases, with 18 bases lying between them. Germline lookup yields CDR1 LNHDA and CDR2 SQIVND (reference sequence). The CDR3 extends over 15 amino acids.

The chain recombines TRBV9 with TRBJ1-5; TRBD1 might be the D (5 bases). Trimming took 0 bases from V and 6 from J, leaving 13 bases between them. This CDR3 contains 15 residues. CDR1 and CDR2 (germline): SGDLS, YYNGEE. The CDR3 here is CASSVGWGGSQPQHF. As DNA, the CDR3 is TGTGCCAGCAGCGTAGGATGGGGGGGAAGTCAGCCCCAGCATTTT.

The chain links TRBV12-5 to TRBJ1-1; tentatively, D is TRBD1 (5 bases). This CDR3 has 15 amino acids. Germline values: CDR1 LGHNT, CDR2 FRNRAP. Trimming removed 5 bases at V and 6 bases at J, with 19 bases between. The CDR3 spells CASGPYPTVYAEAFF. As DNA, the CDR3 is TGTGCTAGTGGTCCTTATCCGACAGTCTACGCTGAAGCTTTCTTT.

The table lists this clone with a few counts. The chain carries TRBV10-1 and TRBJ2-1, with 12 bases fitting TRBD2. The germline CDR1 and CDR2 sequences are WNHNN and SYGVQD (reference sequence). The CDR3 covers 23 residues. Unmatched junction bases numbered 29, after V lost 9 bases and J lost 2 bases. CDR3 in DNA: TGCGCCAGAAGAGTCCCCGGGACAGGGAGGATCTCCGGGACTAGCGGGCCCTACAATGAGCAGTTCTTC. It is translated as CARRVPGTGRISGTSGPYNEQFF.

This sequence joins TRBV7-8 and TRBJ2-1; 8 bases align to TRBD2. Germline V gene sequence: CDR1 SGHVS, CDR2 FQNEAQ. The CDR3 loop spans 15 amino acids. V shed 6 bases, J shed 1 base, and the junction held 5 bases outside the gene matches. The CDR3 coding sequence is TGTGCCAGCAGTGGGAGCGGGAGTTCCTACAATGAGCAGTTCTTC. Translation: CASSGSGSSYNEQFF.

V and J are TRBV6-2 or TRBV6-3 and TRBJ2-2, with 12 bases matching TRBD2. Unmatched junction bases numbered 6, after V lost 2 bases and J lost 5 bases. Germline V CDR1 and CDR2: MNHEY, SVGEGT. This CDR3 spans 17 amino acids. For the CDR3, the DNA is TGTGCCAGCAGTTACCTAGCGGGAGGGCCATTGACCGGGGAGCTGTTTTTT. Protein: CASSYLAGGPLTGELFF.

The chain carries TRBV6-5 and TRBJ1-1, with 7 positions matching TRBD1. V shed 0 bases and J 4 bases; nucleotides not matched to a gene: 5. This CDR3 has 15 amino acids. The germline V gene has CDR1 MNHEY and CDR2 SVGAGI. CDR3 coding DNA: TGTGCCAGCAGTTACTCTACAGGGGTCCCCACTGAAGCTTTCTTT. It codes for CASSYSTGVPTEAFF.

As DNA, the CDR3 is TGTGCCAGCAGACAAACAGGGGGTGGGGGTGAAGCTTTCTTT. Translating it yields CASRQTGGGGEAFF. V gene TRBV7-2 combines with J gene TRBJ1-1; 8 bases line up with TRBD1. The germline CDR1 and CDR2 sequences are SGHTA and FQGNSA. The ends lost 6 bases at V and 7 bases at J; junction bases unmatched: 10. The length of the CDR3 is 14 residues.

The gene calls are TRBV12-3 or TRBV12-4 and TRBJ1-5; the D gene is possibly TRBD1 (5 bases). The CDR3 covers 13 residues. The ends were cut back, 3 bases at V and 10 bases at J, with 13 bases in the middle. The chain's CDR3 is CASSLGGIRPQHF. As DNA, the CDR3 is TGTGCCAGCAGTTTGGGGGGAATAAGACCCCAGCATTTT.

The J gene is TRBJ2-2, the V gene TRBV5-1; D is possibly TRBD1 (5 bases). There are 14 residues in the CDR3. V lost 3 bases to trimming and J lost 5 bases, with 11 bases between them. Germline-derived CDR1 and CDR2 are SGHRS and YFSETQ. CDR3 DNA: TGCGCCAGCAGCTCAGCCCAGGGTACCGGGGAGCTGTTTTTT. Translation gives CASSSAQGTGELFF.

This chain connects TRBV18 to TRBJ1-3; TRBD1 matches at 8 bases. Germline V lookup: CDR1 KGHSH, CDR2 LQKENI. J was trimmed by 3 bases and V by 3 bases; bases with no gene match: 7. The CDR3 is made up of 16 amino acids. The DNA for the CDR3 is TGTGCCAGCTCACCCGGACAGGGAAGTATTGGAAACACCATATATTTT. This gives the protein CASSPGQGSIGNTIYF.

The rearrangement joins TRBV18 to TRBJ1-1; no firm D call. Germline V gives CDR1 KGHSH, CDR2 LQKENI. V was clipped by 5 bases and J by 4 bases, with 14 bases between them. CDR3 length: 14 amino acids. CDR3 coding DNA: TGTGCCAGCTCATATCGGGAGATGGGCACTGAAGCTTTCTTT. Its translation: CASSYREMGTEAFF.

The CDR3 nucleotides read TGTGCCAGCTCAAGAACAGGGGGGGAAAGCACAGATACGCAGTATTTT. Protein sequence: CASSRTGGESTDTQYF. The chain joins TRBV18 to TRBJ2-3, with D maybe TRBD1 (8 bases). The germline V gene encodes CDR1 KGHSH and CDR2 LQKENI. The CDR3 is made up of 16 amino acids. Trimming took off 5 bases at V and 0 bases at J, with 15 bases between the two ends.